This entry concerns a single TCR beta chain. Its antigen remains unidentified. TCRdb reprocessed the reads via MiXCR and lists one record per CDR3 protein. Counted here are 900,000 to 950,000 distinct CDR3 sequences, 25% to 40% occurring once; the ten biggest clones make up under 15%. The entry originates in a study of T cell repertoires in cytomegalovirus infection. Deletions cut 3 bases from V and 2 bases from J, with 10 bases between. In germline, CDR1 is SNHLY, CDR2 FYNNEI. The CDR3 covers 14 residues. This sequence was found in a human donor in good health (CMV status not recorded). Some clones in this sample may be carry-over from other donors' samples. This chain links TRBV2 with TRBJ1-1; a weak D match, TRBD1 (6 bases). Here the sequenced sample was cultured CD8+ T cells from PBMCs, taken from culture after CMV antigen stimulation. The CDR3 region has the DNA TGTGCCAGCAGTGATGGGGGGCTAAACACTGAAGCTTTCTTT. It specifies CASSDGGLNTEAFF.